This is a list of T cell receptor beta chains from one sample in a study of T cell responses to AZD1222 COVID-19 vaccine. The data were produced by immunoSEQ multiplex PCR, yet TCRdb's version contains in-frame clones alone and is incomplete. The sample gives 150,000 to 200,000 clones, under 95% of which show up once; roughly 1.7% is in the top ten. Sequences were derived from peripheral blood, sampled 28 days after the second AZD1222 dose. The receptors were gathered from an adult who received the AZD1222 COVID-19 vaccine. CDR3s include the opening cysteine and the closing phenylalanine or tryptophan. A D gene is named only where the DNA matches it firmly. Clone size appears in some rows only: once, few, many, or a class for an expanded clone.

v_gene	d_gene	j_gene	abundance	CDR3nt	CDR3aa
TRBV7-3	TRBD2	TRBJ2-3	.	TGTGCCAGCAGCCCTAGCGGGACAGATACGCAGTATTTT	CASSPSGTDTQYF
TRBV4-1	.	TRBJ1-5	.	TGCGCCAGCGGGCCACCAACAGGGACGCAGCCCCAGCATTTT	CASGPPTGTQPQHF
TRBV6-5	.	TRBJ2-7	.	TGTGCCAGCAGACCCCCCGGAGGGTACGAGCAGTACTTC	CASRPPGGYEQYF
TRBV3-1/TRBV3-2	.	TRBJ1-3	.	TGTGCCAGCAGCCCCATACTGGCTGGAAACACCATATATTTT	CASSPILAGNTIYF
TRBV5-1	.	TRBJ1-1	.	TGCGCCAGCAGCTTGAAGCCCGCGGGCACTGAAGCTTTCTTT	CASSLKPAGTEAFF
TRBV6-5	.	TRBJ2-3	once	TGTGCCAGCAAGGTGGGCCCTAGGGATACGCAGTATTTT	CASKVGPRDTQYF
TRBV27	.	TRBJ1-5	.	TGTGCCAGCAGTTTTTTTGGCCCCTATAGCAATCAGCCCCAGCATTTT	CASSFFGPYSNQPQHF
TRBV6-5	TRBD1	TRBJ1-1	few	TGTGCCAGCAGAGAGGACAGGCATGGACCCACTGAAGCTTTCTTT	CASREDRHGPTEAFF
TRBV28	.	TRBJ1-5	.	TGTGCCAGCGCGGGGGGCGGATTGGTAGGCAATCAGCCCCAGCATTTT	CASAGGGLVGNQPQHF
TRBV9	.	TRBJ2-1	.	TGTGCCAGCAGCGGGGACGGAGGTGAGCAGTTCTTC	CASSGDGGEQFF
TRBV11-3	.	TRBJ2-2	.	TGTGCCAGCAGCTGGCGGGGCACCGGGGAGCTGTTTTTT	CASSWRGTGELFF
TRBV7-8	.	TRBJ1-1	once	TGTGCCAGCAGCTCCCCGGGGAGGAACACTGAAGCTTTCTTT	CASSSPGRNTEAFF
TRBV7-2	.	TRBJ2-2	.	TGTGCCAGCAGCCCAGCCGGGGTGGACACCGGGGAGCTGTTTTTT	CASSPAGVDTGELFF